These T cell receptor beta chains were read from a single sample in a study of blood T cell repertoires in COVID-19. Measured with immunoSEQ multiplex PCR; TCRdb has only the in-frame clones, and not every one. The table shows around 32,000 clones, with 70% to 90% occurring only once. Input material: peripheral blood. The origin of the receptors is a woman older than 75 with active or convalescent COVID-19. CDR3s include the opening cysteine and the closing phenylalanine or tryptophan. A D gene is named only where the DNA matches it firmly. A row's size may be missing; if present it is once, few, many or a size class.

>TRBV28|TRBJ2-3|TRBD2|NA
CASSLAGGDTQYF
TGTGCCAGCAGTTTAGCGGGGGGTGATACGCAGTATTTT
>TRBV6-2/TRBV6-3|TRBJ2-5|NA|NA
CASSSWGGLETQYF
TGTGCCAGCAGTTCCTGGGGAGGTTTGGAGACCCAGTACTTC
>TRBV10-3|TRBJ1-1|NA|few
CATQRGHGTEAFF
TGTGCCACCCAGAGAGGGCACGGCACTGAAGCTTTCTTT
>TRBV12-5|TRBJ2-3|TRBD1|NA
CASGLGQGIADTQYF
TGTGCTAGTGGTTTGGGACAGGGGATCGCAGATACGCAGTATTTT
>TRBV7-2|TRBJ2-1|TRBD2|NA
CASSSQLATEQFF
TGTGCCAGCAGCTCTCAACTAGCGACTGAGCAGTTCTTC
>TRBV2|TRBJ1-6|NA|NA
CASRVQVQHSPLHF
TGTGCCAGCAGGGTACAGGTACAACACTCACCCCTCCACTTT
>TRBV6-1|TRBJ2-3|NA|NA
CASSEGGVWSTDTQYF
TGTGCCAGCAGTGAAGGGGGAGTCTGGAGCACAGATACGCAGTATTTT
>TRBV9|TRBJ1-1|NA|NA
CASSVQGGTEAFF
TGTGCCAGCAGCGTTCAGGGAGGCACTGAAGCTTTCTTT
>TRBV12-3/TRBV12-4|TRBJ1-4|NA|NA
CASGRRGNEKLFF
TGTGCCAGCGGACGGAGGGGTAATGAAAAACTGTTTTTT
>TRBV9|TRBJ2-2|NA|NA
CASSPRPDTGELFF
TGTGCCAGCAGCCCCCGCCCGGACACCGGGGAGCTGTTTTTT
>TRBV18|TRBJ2-3|TRBD2|NA
CASSALAGITPGTDTQYF
TGTGCCAGCTCAGCACTAGCGGGAATAACCCCTGGCACAGATACGCAGTATTTT
>TRBV6-5|TRBJ2-7|TRBD2|NA
CASGNSGGYEQYF
TGTGCCAGTGGGAATAGCGGGGGGTACGAGCAGTACTTC
>TRBV21-1|TRBJ1-2|NA|once
CASSENSRGRYGYTF
TGTGCCAGCAGCGAAAACTCCAGGGGAAGATATGGCTACACCTTC
>TRBV6-5|TRBJ2-5|NA|NA
CASVGLAGETQYF
TGTGCCAGCGTCGGGCTAGCAGGCGAGACCCAGTACTTC
>TRBV9|TRBJ1-1|NA|once
CASSVARGGVTEAFF
TGTGCCAGCAGCGTAGCTCGGGGAGGGGTGACTGAAGCTTTCTTT
>TRBV5-6|TRBJ1-6|NA|NA
CASSLGAGTWNSPLHF
TGTGCCAGCAGCTTGGGCGCGGGGACGTGGAATTCACCCCTCCACTTT
>TRBV6-5|TRBJ1-2|TRBD1|NA
CASSQRTGAAYGYTF
TGTGCCAGCAGTCAAAGGACAGGGGCGGCCTATGGCTACACCTTC
>TRBV29-1|TRBJ2-1|NA|NA
CSVDQGIRVYNEQFF
TGCAGCGTTGATCAGGGCATCCGGGTTTACAATGAGCAGTTCTTC
>TRBV13|TRBJ1-2|NA|NA
CASSLGYAGESNYGYTF
TGTGCCAGCAGCTTAGGTTATGCAGGGGAATCTAACTATGGCTACACCTTC
>TRBV25-1|TRBJ2-1|NA|NA
CASSDWTTSYNEQFF
TGTGCCAGCAGTGATTGGACAACCTCCTACAATGAGCAGTTCTTC
>TRBV15|TRBJ1-5|NA|NA
CATSRDLRGGTSQPQHF
TGTGCCACCAGCAGAGATCTCCGCGGGGGAACGAGTCAGCCCCAGCATTTT
>TRBV19|TRBJ1-2|NA|NA
CATRRREDYGYTF
TGTGCCACCCGACGGAGGGAGGACTATGGCTACACCTTC
>TRBV5-8|TRBJ1-3|NA|few
CASSLFTGWGSGNTIYF
TGTGCCAGCAGCTTGTTCACAGGGTGGGGCTCTGGAAACACCATATATTTT
>TRBV6-5|TRBJ2-1|TRBD2|once
CASQLGGFTMRQFF
TGTGCCAGCCAACTCGGGGGGTTTACAATGAGGCAGTTCTTC
>TRBV5-1|TRBJ2-6|NA|NA
CASSLAVASGANVLTF
TGCGCCAGCAGCTTGGCCGTGGCTTCTGGGGCCAACGTCCTGACTTTC
>TRBV15|TRBJ1-2|NA|NA
CATSPRTADYGYTF
TGTGCCACCAGCCCCAGGACAGCGGACTATGGCTACACCTTC
>TRBV11-2|TRBJ2-7|NA|NA
CASSTQTGVYEQYF
TGTGCCAGCAGCACACAGACAGGAGTTTACGAGCAGTACTTC
>TRBV7-9|TRBJ1-4|NA|NA
CASSLTWREKLFF
TGTGCCAGCAGCTTGACTTGGAGAGAAAAACTGTTTTTT
>TRBV7-3|TRBJ2-1|NA|NA
CASSSPPSSYNEQFF
TGTGCCAGCAGCTCCCCCCCGAGCTCCTACAATGAGCAGTTCTTC
>TRBV9|TRBJ2-3|NA|NA
CASSVRGGAVADTQYF
TGTGCCAGCAGCGTAAGAGGGGGGGCCGTCGCAGATACGCAGTATTTT
>TRBV4-1|TRBJ2-7|TRBD1|NA
CASSQVQGASYEQYF
TGCGCCAGCAGCCAAGTTCAGGGGGCATCCTACGAGCAGTACTTC
>TRBV3-1/TRBV3-2|TRBJ2-1|NA|NA
CASSAVPNEQFF
TGTGCCAGCAGCGCGGTCCCCAATGAGCAGTTCTTC
>TRBV5-1|TRBJ1-3|NA|NA
CASSLVGDTSGNTIYF
TGCGCCAGCAGCTTGGTAGGGGATACCTCTGGAAACACCATATATTTT
>TRBV29-1|TRBJ2-7|TRBD2|few
CSVEGLAGGDYEQYF
TGCAGCGTTGAAGGGCTAGCGGGAGGTGACTACGAGCAGTACTTC
>TRBV19|TRBJ1-4|NA|once
CASQTGTNEKLFF
TGTGCCAGCCAGACAGGAACTAATGAAAAACTGTTTTTT
>TRBV7-9|TRBJ2-7|NA|NA
CASSFPLVPYEQYF
TGTGCCAGCAGCTTCCCACTAGTTCCCTACGAGCAGTACTTC
>TRBV9|TRBJ2-3|TRBD2|NA
CASSVDPQRGTDTQYF
TGTGCCAGCAGCGTTGACCCCCAGCGGGGTACAGATACGCAGTATTTT
>TRBV7-6|TRBJ2-3|TRBD1|NA
CASSLAGQAHTDTQYF
TGTGCCAGCAGCTTAGCTGGACAGGCCCACACAGATACGCAGTATTTT
>TRBV10-3|TRBJ1-1|NA|NA
CAISPTAMNTEAFF
TGTGCCATCAGCCCGACAGCAATGAACACTGAAGCTTTCTTT
>TRBV19|TRBJ1-1|NA|NA
CASSIQTENTEAFF
TGTGCCAGTAGTATCCAGACAGAGAACACTGAAGCTTTCTTT
>TRBV18|TRBJ1-1|NA|NA
CASSPIRGTFLGTEAFF
TGTGCCAGCTCACCCATCCGGGGGACCTTTTTAGGGACTGAAGCTTTCTTT
>TRBV5-4|TRBJ1-5|NA|once
CASSQSPGSNQPQHF
TGTGCCAGCAGCCAAAGTCCGGGAAGCAATCAGCCCCAGCATTTT
>TRBV7-3|TRBJ2-4|NA|NA
CASSLNGGGKNIQYF
TGTGCCAGCAGCTTAAACGGGGGTGGCAAAAACATTCAGTACTTC
>TRBV27|TRBJ2-7|NA|NA
CASRPTSRGGEQYF
TGTGCCAGCAGGCCGACCTCTCGGGGTGGCGAGCAGTACTTC
>TRBV30|TRBJ1-2|NA|NA
CAWSVHNYGYTF
TGTGCCTGGAGTGTACACAACTATGGCTACACCTTC
>TRBV19|TRBJ1-2|NA|NA
CASSPRWGDGYTF
TGTGCCAGTAGTCCCCGTTGGGGGGATGGCTACACCTTC
>TRBV18|TRBJ1-5|NA|NA
CASSPAGIYQPQHF
TGTGCCAGCTCACCGGCAGGAATTTATCAGCCCCAGCATTTT
>TRBV19|TRBJ1-5|NA|few
CASSMSTGKNQPQHF
TGTGCCAGTAGTATGTCCACAGGAAAAAATCAGCCCCAGCATTTT
>TRBV27|TRBJ1-4|NA|NA
CASSFDGKLFF
TGTGCCAGCAGTTTTGACGGGAAACTGTTTTTT
>TRBV19|TRBJ1-1|NA|NA
CASSSTANTEAFF
TGTGCCAGTAGTTCAACAGCGAACACTGAAGCTTTCTTT
>TRBV3-1/TRBV3-2|TRBJ2-5|TRBD2|NA
CASSQLGHSGAETQYF
TGTGCCAGCAGCCAATTAGGCCACAGCGGGGCGGAGACCCAGTACTTC
>TRBV5-1|TRBJ2-3|TRBD2|NA
CASSSLAGGPDTQYF
TGCGCCAGCAGCTCACTAGCGGGAGGGCCAGATACGCAGTATTTT
>TRBV7-2|TRBJ2-3|TRBD1|NA
CASSDRGQIDTQYF
TGTGCCAGCAGCGACAGGGGGCAAATAGATACGCAGTATTTT
>TRBV28|TRBJ1-2|TRBD1|NA
CASSLLRTGGNGYTF
TGTGCCAGCAGTTTACTCCGGACAGGGGGCAATGGCTACACCTTC